This T cell receptor beta chain comes out of a study of T cells in Graves' hyperthyroidism and ophthalmopathy. Amplification targeted TCR beta CDR3 regions from RNA transcripts. The HTBI primer set drove a first-round RT-PCR of the TCR CDR3. TCRdb itself ran the multiplex PCR reads through MiXCR, one entry per CDR3 protein. The data show about 570,000 distinct CDR3 sequences, around 15% seen once. Hyperthyroidism of Graves' type that showed no ophthalmopathy progression within 18 months was stable. Thyroid ultrasound and orbital computed tomography, with clinical symptoms and serum thyroxine and TRAb, informed diagnoses. Trimming took 7 bases from V and 5 from J; bases not matched to a gene: 11. Germline loops: CDR1 SQVTM, CDR2 ANQGSEA. The CDR3 consists of 14 residues.

V gene TRBV29-1 combines with J gene TRBJ2-7, with 10 bases identical to TRBD1. Material: blood. The source is a woman aged 40 to 55 with Graves' hyperthyroidism. The CDR3: CSAGGGTGDDEQYF. DNA of the CDR3: TGCAGCGCCGGTGGGGGGACAGGGGACGACGAGCAGTACTTC.